There are many counts of the clone carrying this T cell receptor (beta chain). The antigen remains undetermined. This entry belongs to a study of T-cell reconstitution after alpha-beta-depleted transplantation in children. Study outcomes and limitations: Hyperexpanded clones declined; after one year, newly produced T cells mostly supplied diversity. Reports say that about two months after transplant, the alpha-beta T cells came out of several hundred graft clones that had expanded.

Germline-derived CDR1 and CDR2 are SGHRS and YFSETQ. V was cut by 2 bases and J by 3 bases, with 11 bases left in between. CDR3 length equals 14 residues. Researchers prepared the TCRbeta library using unique molecular identifiers, the study reports. Using its own MiXCR run on the PCR reads, TCRdb lists one record per CDR3 protein. There are roughly 670,000 distinct CDR3 sequences in the sample; less than 15% occur only once, and 0.79% lies in the top ten. Sequenced material: PBMCs, taken before TCRalphabeta/CD19-depleted stem cell transplant. The receptor's source is a girl aged 2-10 years with congenital amegakaryocytic thrombocytopenia, due to receive a stem cell transplant. The V and J genes are TRBV5-1 and TRBJ2-5, with D perhaps matching TRBD1 (5 bases). The CDR3: CASSFLDREETQYF. The DNA for the CDR3 is TGCGCCAGCAGCTTCCTCGACAGAGAAGAGACCCAGTACTTC.